This T cell receptor (beta chain) was captured by sequencing in a study of T cell clones after liver transplantation. Study as a whole: TCRbeta sequencing after a pre-transplant mixed lymphocyte reaction identified graft-donor-reactive clones, later tracked in post-transplant blood. HCV positivity affected three of eight recipients; the rest lacked autoimmune or viral indications. Without induction therapy, subjects received standard immunosuppression until 12-24 months post-transplant. Tolerance: complete withdrawal held at least one year, liver enzymes staying within twice normal.

TCRdb's copy holds only in-frame clones and misses some; the assay was immunoSEQ multiplex PCR. The data hold some 120,000 clones, with over 75% observed a single time. This clone was counted a few times. This receptor was identified in a human patient who received a liver transplant. The graft donor may be the source of some T cells. The sequenced sample was CD4+ T cells from blood, obtained 12 months after liver transplant.

The CDR3 coding sequence is TGTGCCTGGACCCCCGACCCTTCACGCTATGGCTACACCTTC. Translating gives CAWTPDPSRYGYTF. V and J are TRBV30 and TRBJ1-2; D uncertain. The CDR3 contains 14 residues. Trimming took 4 bases from V and 4 from J, leaving 16 bases between them. Germline CDR1 GTSNPN, CDR2 SVGIG (reference sequence).